What follows is one T cell receptor beta chain and its context. The target of this receptor is not known. Nothing much larger sits one base from this clone, and base qualities are not available. The data are from a study of cytomegalovirus exposure and HLA in healthy donors (dated by TCRdb to 2016 to 2017). Regarding the study in general: According to an earlier analysis of several hundred of the donors, about 179 million T cells yielded approximately 120 million unique TCR beta sequences and 276 Gb of sequence data. In an earlier analysis of 550 to 700 of the donors, high-throughput TCR beta sequencing was used to judge whether each TCR beta V gene segment behaved as functional or pseudogenic. Every repertoire in the discovery cohort had been generated on one and the same sequencing platform. Typing coverage differed by locus: A, B, C, DRB1 and DQB1 were typed in roughly 629-640 donors, DQA1 in 522, DPA1 in roughly 590, and DPB1 in 472. The later analysis used no new phenotypic data to find candidate immune exposures, relying instead on TCR beta sequences and their occurrence across donors. Among about 410 genotyped donors of the cohort, an average of about 220,000 unique TCR beta nucleotide sequences was sequenced per donor, of which 15% to 20% were non-productive. Because of strong linkage in the cohort, five DR-DQ haplotypes were treated as single units for association and clustering. The study profiled the T cell repertoires of hundreds of subjects by immunosequencing and related them to cytomegalovirus serostatus. Among the approximately 420 genotyped donors, around 81% belonged to the genetic ancestry cluster associated with self-reported Caucasian donors. The aim of the study was to test whether cataloging public T cell receptors could identify signatures of past pathogen exposure. Donor age, sex, ethnicity and CMV serostatus were compiled together with the repertoire data. To predict cytomegalovirus infection status, the study brought together high-throughput TCR immunosequencing, statistical association of individual TCRs with disease status, and machine learning. An early release covering 550 to 650 HLA-typed donors comprised 250 to 350 gigabases of sequencing data and tens of millions of unique TCR sequences. Along with the roughly 710-subject first cohort, a separate validation cohort of approximately 110 different subjects was used. Both class I and class II loci were covered by HLA typing, at four-digit resolution. Genome-wide SNP genotypes for about 65% of the 666 donors were used in a later genetic analysis, which treated that subset as a discovery cohort. A later analysis re-analyzed previously published TCR beta repertoires from about 600 donors and added high-resolution HLA genotyping to study TCR occurrence patterns. Results and caveats for the whole study, not just this receptor: A total of some 180 TCR beta chains were listed by the study as associated with cytomegalovirus. Roughly uniform sequencing depth across donors was assumed in presence/absence analyses, although this assumption may not hold. The authors suggested that the approach could potentially be extended to other disease states and immunological phenotypes. In a later analysis, about 17,000 TCR beta sequences were associated with specific HLA alleles at a false discovery rate of 0.05. Most TCR sequences were observed very rarely across donors, whereas some public TCRs were present in many individuals. When HLA alleles, especially DR and DQ, strongly co-occurred, TCR associations were difficult to assign to individual alleles. For the cohort, immune exposure information was limited to CMV serostatus. According to a later genetic analysis, donors in an Asian-associated ancestry cluster had fewer N-insertions in productive TCRs than the roughly 700-donor mean. Broadly in line with IMGT annotations, most TCR beta V segments showed up in productive rearrangements about 87% or about 30% of the time in an earlier analysis of several hundred of the donors. In a later analysis, HLA-associated TCR beta chains showed more clonal expansion and lower generation probabilities than non-associated chains that were equally common. V-gene and J-gene trimming of TCR beta chains was associated with a missense DCLRE1C variant in a later genetic analysis, and the association was replicated in an independent cohort. In a later analysis, most CMV-associated TCR beta chains were found to appear HLA-restricted, with HLA associations seemingly driven largely by CMV exposure. The classifier was reported to diagnose cytomegalovirus status with high specificity and sensitivity in both the original cohort and the validation cohort. Linkage disequilibrium might explain the correlated functional status among segregating V segments, but an unknown experimental factor could not be ruled out. Three of the identified cytomegalovirus-associated TCR beta chains were confirmed in vitro to be specific for cytomegalovirus antigens. A group of highly shared sequence variants was considered likely to be a technical artifact of the sequencing pipeline. According to a later analysis, TCR association rates differed among HLA loci, with DRB1 alleles showing the most associated TCRs and HLA-C alleles showing the fewest. According to a later analysis, parvovirus B19, influenza, CMV and Epstein-Barr virus appeared linked to several top co-occurrence clusters. Seventeen rarely observed V segments, including chromosome 9 orphons, were excluded from the earlier analysis of 550 to 700 of the donors because counts were too low. A further reported finding was that TCR beta sequences accurately predicted the HLA-A and HLA-B alleles for most subjects in the first cohort. HLA typing was unavailable for some donors at each locus, so association tests used only the typed subset. Only TCR beta chains were sequenced in this cohort, and the absence of alpha or paired-chain data limited detectable features.

In total, roughly 670 healthy bone marrow donors made up the cohort. At the time of sampling, all cohort members were nominally healthy, though unrecorded immune exposures were likely present. The donor was CMV seropositive and was included in the group of 250 to 350 seropositive cohort members. Every donor gave a peripheral blood sample, and the peripheral blood mononuclear cells from that sample were used for TCR beta sequencing. The Qiagen DNeasy Blood Extraction Kit was used to extract genomic DNA from the blood cell samples. Library method: the immunoSEQ multiplex PCR assay. A mixture of 60 forward primers for TCR Vbeta segments and 13 reverse primers for TCR Jbeta segments was used in the multiplex PCR. The CDR3 region of rearranged TCR beta genes was amplified from genomic DNA with a multiplex PCR assay. The Illumina HiSeq System was used to sequence the amplified TCR beta libraries as 87-base-pair reads. From the authors' description of their analysis: In a later analysis, roughly 80 million unique TCR beta chains were counted across the approximately 640 repertoires, and some 10 million of these chains were shared by at least two donors. Raw reads were error-corrected and collapsed into unique sequences with a nearest-neighbor algorithm that merged closely related sequences to remove PCR and sequencing errors. To assign V, D and J gene segments, CDR3 sequences were aligned to IMGT reference sequences. Each retained sequence needed at least a six-nucleotide match to both a V gene segment and a J gene segment. A rearrangement was called productive if the CDR3 had no stop codons and remained in frame with V and J, and every other rearrangement was called non-productive. Following IMGT convention, CDR3 was defined as the stretch from the second conserved V-encoded cysteine up to the conserved J-encoded phenylalanine. In an earlier analysis of 587 of the donors, sequences lacking an unambiguous match to a single V gene segment were excluded. An earlier analysis of a few hundred of the donors classified V segments as functional when productive rearrangements were above 56.7% and as segregating when the standard deviation between donors was above 5%. A statistical classification framework was developed to diagnose cytomegalovirus status using the catalog of TCR beta chain sequences. In a later analysis, V and J genes were assigned by comparing TCR nucleotide sequences against IMGT/GENE-DB human TR gene sequences. In a later analysis, CDR3 sequences and most-parsimonious VDJ recombination scenarios were assigned using the TCRdist pipeline. In a later analysis, every TCR beta chain was defined by the combination of its CDR3 amino acid sequence and its V-gene family, and reads without a unique V-gene family were dropped. In a later analysis, 500 to 700 highly shared, low-generation-probability nucleotide sequences were removed to address suspected cross-contamination and a sequencing artifact. For each public chain, a later analysis derived a clonal expansion index from normalized ranks of inferred template counts within each repertoire. A later analysis computed generation probabilities with a VDJ recombination model fitted to out-of-frame rearrangements, and checked the results against IGoR. In a later analysis, hypergeometric tests were used to score TCR-TCR, TCR-HLA and TCR-CMV co-occurrence, with a repertoire-size bias correction applied to TCR pairs. False discovery rates were estimated in a later analysis by permuting HLA or CMV assignments 20 times. In a later analysis, co-occurring TCRs were grouped using DBSCAN, with TCRdist sequence similarity added in when clustering inside HLA-allele-positive subsets. Repertoires with fewer than 30,000 or more than 120,000 public chains, plus five repertoires with anomalous nucleotide sharing, were excluded from co-occurrence clustering. Held by TCRdb, this immuneACCESS table contains in-frame sequences only and omits some clones. Under half of the omission traces to an unresolved V gene where checked; the cause of the rest is unknown. The V and J calls and the clone size are those of that table, but D and trimming were determined from the DNA. Recorded for this sample are under 200,000 clones; roughly 80% of them occurred a single time. The ten largest account for 8.5% of the sample.

Sequencing input: PBMCs. The origin of this receptor is a male donor in good health and CMV-seropositive.

The CDR3 is CASSLWTGRPYNEQFF. The bases read TGTGCCAGCAGCCTCTGGACAGGGAGGCCCTACAATGAGCAGTTCTTC. The sequence is built from TRBV7-8 and TRBJ2-1, with 8 bases matching TRBD1. V ends up 5 bases short and J 2 bases short, with an unmatched junction base count of 8. The CDR3 has 16 amino acids, counting the end cysteine and phenylalanine. Only CDR3 DNA is held: 48 bases, read in frame from base 1. CDR1 and CDR2 (SGHVS, FQNEAQ) derive from the germline V gene.